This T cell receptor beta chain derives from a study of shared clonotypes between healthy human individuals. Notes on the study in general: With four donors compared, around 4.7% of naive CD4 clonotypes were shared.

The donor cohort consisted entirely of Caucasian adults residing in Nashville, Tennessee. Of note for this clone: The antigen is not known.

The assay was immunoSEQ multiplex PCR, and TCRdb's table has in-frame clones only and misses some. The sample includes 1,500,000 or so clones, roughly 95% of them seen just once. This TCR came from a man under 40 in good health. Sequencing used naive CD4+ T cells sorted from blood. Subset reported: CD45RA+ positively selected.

The CDR3 coding sequence is TGTGCCATCAGTGAATCGGGACTAGTTGTGACAGATACGCAGTATTTT. Translation: CAISESGLVVTDTQYF. This chain uses TRBV10-3 with TRBJ2-3; 8 nucleotides line up with TRBD2. Germline CDR1 and CDR2: ENHRY and SYGVKD. The CDR3 has 16 residues. V shed 3 bases and J 3 bases; nucleotides not matched to a gene: 8.